The rows below give T cell receptor beta chains drawn from one sample of a study of cytomegalovirus exposure and HLA in healthy donors. Generated by immunoSEQ multiplex PCR, the TCRdb table keeps only in-frame clones and is missing some. This table has roughly 140,000 clones, 75% to 90% appearing once. Sequencing was carried out using PBMCs. The receptors were sampled from a female donor in good health and CMV-seronegative. The CDR3 runs from the conserved cysteine through the conserved F or W. Each record gives: clone size, V gene, D gene, J gene, CDR3 DNA, CDR3 protein. D genes are given only for firm matches. Only part of the rows carry a size: once, few, many, or a class if the clone is expanded.

abundance: few; v_gene: TRBV14; d_gene: TRBD2; j_gene: TRBJ2-3; CDR3nt: TGTGCCAGCAGTGGGACTAGGTATACGCAGTATTTT; CDR3aa: CASSGTRYTQYF
abundance: .; v_gene: TRBV5-4; d_gene: TRBD1; j_gene: TRBJ2-7; CDR3nt: TGTGCCAGCAGCTTGACGGACAGGGTTACCTACGAGCAGTACTTC; CDR3aa: CASSLTDRVTYEQYF
abundance: .; v_gene: TRBV7-6; d_gene: .; j_gene: TRBJ2-7; CDR3nt: TGTGCCAGCAGCTTAGAACCGGGTCCACCCACTCTTACCTACGAGCAGTACTTC; CDR3aa: CASSLEPGPPTLTYEQYF
abundance: .; v_gene: TRBV29-1; d_gene: .; j_gene: TRBJ2-3; CDR3nt: TGCAGCGTTGACTTAGGGCAGGGGGGAACAGATACGCAGTATTTT; CDR3aa: CSVDLGQGGTDTQYF
abundance: .; v_gene: TRBV5-6; d_gene: .; j_gene: TRBJ1-4; CDR3nt: TGTGCCAGCATGCAACAGGGTCCGAATGAAAAACTGTTTTTT; CDR3aa: CASMQQGPNEKLFF
abundance: .; v_gene: TRBV27; d_gene: TRBD2; j_gene: TRBJ2-1; CDR3nt: TGTGCCAGCAGTACGCGGGAGGGTTACAATGAGCAGTTCTTC; CDR3aa: CASSTREGYNEQFF
abundance: .; v_gene: TRBV18; d_gene: .; j_gene: TRBJ2-7; CDR3nt: TGTGCCAGCTCACCAGAGAGGGGGGGCCTTCCCGAGCAGTACTTC; CDR3aa: CASSPERGGLPEQYF
abundance: .; v_gene: TRBV11-2; d_gene: .; j_gene: TRBJ1-5; CDR3nt: TGTGCCAGCAGCCTAGGCAGGGGCAATCAGCCCCAGCATTTT; CDR3aa: CASSLGRGNQPQHF
abundance: once; v_gene: TRBV7-6; d_gene: TRBD2; j_gene: TRBJ2-1; CDR3nt: TGTGCCAGCAGCTTAGCCTCAGCGGGAGGTGGGAATGAGCAGTTCTTC; CDR3aa: CASSLASAGGGNEQFF
abundance: .; v_gene: TRBV5-6; d_gene: .; j_gene: TRBJ2-7; CDR3nt: TGTGCCAGCAGCTTGGACAAGTACGAGCAGTACTTC; CDR3aa: CASSLDKYEQYF
abundance: .; v_gene: TRBV6-1; d_gene: .; j_gene: TRBJ1-2; CDR3nt: TGTGCCAGCAGTGAACCAGGGATGATACGAAGTTCTAACTATGGCTACACCTTC; CDR3aa: CASSEPGMIRSSNYGYTF
abundance: .; v_gene: TRBV4-1; d_gene: .; j_gene: TRBJ2-7; CDR3nt: TGCGCCAGCAGCCAAGGGGGCCAACCTTACGAGCAGTACTTC; CDR3aa: CASSQGGQPYEQYF
abundance: once; v_gene: TRBV25-1; d_gene: .; j_gene: TRBJ2-7; CDR3nt: TGTGCCACCTCCAGGTACTCCTACGAGCAGTACTTC; CDR3aa: CATSRYSYEQYF
abundance: .; v_gene: TRBV4-1; d_gene: .; j_gene: TRBJ2-3; CDR3nt: TGCGCCAGCAGCGGGGGGTTCGGGACAGACCCTGCTAGCACAGATACGCAGTATTTT; CDR3aa: CASSGGFGTDPASTDTQYF
abundance: .; v_gene: TRBV9; d_gene: TRBD1; j_gene: TRBJ2-5; CDR3nt: TGTGCCAGCAGCCCAAGGACAGGGACACTGGTGACCCAGTACTTC; CDR3aa: CASSPRTGTLVTQYF
abundance: .; v_gene: TRBV6-1; d_gene: .; j_gene: TRBJ2-5; CDR3nt: TGTGCCAGCAGTGGACAGGTCCAAGAGACCCAGTACTTC; CDR3aa: CASSGQVQETQYF
abundance: .; v_gene: TRBV9; d_gene: .; j_gene: TRBJ2-3; CDR3nt: TGTGCCAGCAGCCCCCTCGGGAATTTCCCTAGCACAGATACGCAGTATTTT; CDR3aa: CASSPLGNFPSTDTQYF
abundance: .; v_gene: TRBV5-1; d_gene: .; j_gene: TRBJ2-1; CDR3nt: TGCGCCAGCAGCTTACAGGGCCAGTCCTACAATGAGCAGTTCTTC; CDR3aa: CASSLQGQSYNEQFF
abundance: .; v_gene: TRBV19; d_gene: TRBD1; j_gene: TRBJ1-2; CDR3nt: TGTGCCAGTAGTACCCCCGGGGACAGGGAAGGCTACACCTTC; CDR3aa: CASSTPGDREGYTF
abundance: .; v_gene: TRBV5-1; d_gene: .; j_gene: TRBJ1-4; CDR3nt: TGCGCCAGCAGCCACCCGAGAGGGAGCGGGGAAAAACTGTTTTTT; CDR3aa: CASSHPRGSGEKLFF
abundance: .; v_gene: TRBV7-2; d_gene: TRBD1; j_gene: TRBJ2-2; CDR3nt: TGTGCCAGCAGCTTAGCGGGGGTTAGACAGGGAAGGGACACCGGGGAGCTGTTTTTT; CDR3aa: CASSLAGVRQGRDTGELFF
abundance: .; v_gene: TRBV7-9; d_gene: TRBD1; j_gene: TRBJ2-7; CDR3nt: TGTGCCAGCAGCCCGGGACAGTCCTACGAGCAGTACTTC; CDR3aa: CASSPGQSYEQYF
abundance: .; v_gene: TRBV9; d_gene: .; j_gene: TRBJ2-7; CDR3nt: TGTGCCAGCAGCGCCAATACGGCCACAGGCATCTACGAGCAGTACTTC; CDR3aa: CASSANTATGIYEQYF
abundance: .; v_gene: TRBV4-2; d_gene: .; j_gene: TRBJ2-7; CDR3nt: TGTGCCAGCAGCCAAGATCTTGGGAGCAGCTCCTACGAGCAGTACTTC; CDR3aa: CASSQDLGSSSYEQYF
abundance: .; v_gene: TRBV7-6; d_gene: .; j_gene: TRBJ2-6; CDR3nt: TGTGCCAGCAGCTTATATGGGGCAGGAGGGGCCAACGTCCTGACTTTC; CDR3aa: CASSLYGAGGANVLTF
abundance: once; v_gene: TRBV28; d_gene: .; j_gene: TRBJ1-2; CDR3nt: TGTGCCAGCAGTTTAACCCCAGGGGTGGATGGCTACACCTTC; CDR3aa: CASSLTPGVDGYTF
abundance: .; v_gene: TRBV2; d_gene: TRBD1; j_gene: TRBJ2-7; CDR3nt: TGTGCCAGTAGCAAACAGGGGGGATACTACGAGCAGTACTTC; CDR3aa: CASSKQGGYYEQYF
abundance: .; v_gene: TRBV11-3; d_gene: .; j_gene: TRBJ2-1; CDR3nt: TGTGCCAGCAGCTTAGACGGGATCGGATACAATGAGCAGTTCTTC; CDR3aa: CASSLDGIGYNEQFF
abundance: few; v_gene: TRBV6-5; d_gene: TRBD1; j_gene: TRBJ1-4; CDR3nt: TGTGCCAGCAGTCCTCGGGACAGTGGGAATGAAAAACTGTTTTTT; CDR3aa: CASSPRDSGNEKLFF
abundance: .; v_gene: TRBV13; d_gene: .; j_gene: TRBJ2-1; CDR3nt: TGTGCCAGCAGCCTCTTACGGGGGGCACAGGGCCACAATGAGCAGTTCTTC; CDR3aa: CASSLLRGAQGHNEQFF
abundance: .; v_gene: TRBV19; d_gene: TRBD2; j_gene: TRBJ2-7; CDR3nt: TGTGCCAGTAGTATTTCTGCGGGAGCCTTCTACGAGCAGTACTTC; CDR3aa: CASSISAGAFYEQYF
abundance: many; v_gene: TRBV4-1; d_gene: TRBD1; j_gene: TRBJ2-3; CDR3nt: TGCGCCAGCAGCCTTTTGAATTCCGGGACAGGGGATACGCAGTATTTT; CDR3aa: CASSLLNSGTGDTQYF
abundance: .; v_gene: TRBV28; d_gene: TRBD1; j_gene: TRBJ2-7; CDR3nt: TGTGCCAGCAGTTTCGACAGGGAGTCCTACGAGCAGTACTTC; CDR3aa: CASSFDRESYEQYF
abundance: .; v_gene: TRBV30; d_gene: .; j_gene: TRBJ1-3; CDR3nt: TGTGCCTGGAGTGTGGACAGCTCTGGAAACACCATATATTTT; CDR3aa: CAWSVDSSGNTIYF
abundance: .; v_gene: TRBV19; d_gene: TRBD1; j_gene: TRBJ1-1; CDR3nt: TGTGCCAGTAGTCCTTGGACAGGAGTGAACACTGAAGCTTTCTTT; CDR3aa: CASSPWTGVNTEAFF
abundance: .; v_gene: TRBV2; d_gene: .; j_gene: TRBJ1-1; CDR3nt: TGTGCCAGCAGTAGGGACACCTATACTGAAGCTTTCTTT; CDR3aa: CASSRDTYTEAFF
abundance: .; v_gene: TRBV2; d_gene: .; j_gene: TRBJ1-3; CDR3nt: TGTGCCAGCAAGGGGCCTATACAGGGTGATAAGTCAAACACCATATATTTT; CDR3aa: CASKGPIQGDKSNTIYF
abundance: .; v_gene: TRBV6-4; d_gene: TRBD2; j_gene: TRBJ2-3; CDR3nt: TGTGCCAGCAGGGGGACTATAGCGGGAGGGCCATGGTATGATACGCAGTATTTT; CDR3aa: CASRGTIAGGPWYDTQYF